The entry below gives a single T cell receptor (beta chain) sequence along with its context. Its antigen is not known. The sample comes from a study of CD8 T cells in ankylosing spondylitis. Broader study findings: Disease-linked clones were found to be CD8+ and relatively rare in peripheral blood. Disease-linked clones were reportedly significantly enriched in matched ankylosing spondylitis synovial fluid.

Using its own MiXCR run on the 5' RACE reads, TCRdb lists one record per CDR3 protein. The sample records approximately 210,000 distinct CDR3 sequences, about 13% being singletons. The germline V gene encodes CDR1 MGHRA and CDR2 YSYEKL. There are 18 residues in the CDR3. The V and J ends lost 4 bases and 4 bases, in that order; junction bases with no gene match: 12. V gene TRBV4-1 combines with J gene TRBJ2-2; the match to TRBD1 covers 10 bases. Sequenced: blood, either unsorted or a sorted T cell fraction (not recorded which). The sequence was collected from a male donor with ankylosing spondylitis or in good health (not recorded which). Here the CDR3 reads CASSRRQGALPSTGELFF. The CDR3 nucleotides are TGCGCCAGCAGCCGTCGACAGGGGGCCCTCCCGAGCACCGGGGAGCTGTTTTTT.